These T cell receptor beta chains were read from a single sample in a study of T-cell reconstitution after alpha-beta-depleted transplantation in children. MiXCR was run by TCRdb on the PCR reads, yielding one entry per CDR3 protein. In the table there are around 600,000 distinct CDR3 sequences, 20% to 25% of which are singletons. The sequences come from PBMCs, mostly from graft donor cells, collected 360 days after TCRalphabeta/CD19-depleted stem cell transplant. The receptors were sampled from a boy under two years old who had a stem cell transplant for acute myeloid leukemia, so the T cells may come from the graft donor. Both conserved end residues are part of each CDR3. The order of the fields is J gene, clone size, CDR3 length, D gene, V gene, CDR3 DNA, CDR3 protein. The D gene is left open where the match is weak. The size of a clone is reported for some rows only, either as once, few or many, or as a class for expanded clones.

>TRBJ2-5|NA|12|NA|TRBV6-5
TGTGCCGACACGCAAACCCAAGAGACCCAGTACTTC
CADTQTQETQYF
>TRBJ2-7|NA|17|TRBD1|TRBV5-1
TGCGCCAGCAGCTTGAAACGCGGGACAGGGGACTCCTACGAGCAGTACTTC
CASSLKRGTGDSYEQYF
>TRBJ2-1|once|18|TRBD2|TRBV4-1
TGCGCCAGCAGCCCCAAGTCCCTTGCTAGCGGGGTTACCAATGAGCAGTTCTTC
CASSPKSLASGVTNEQFF
>TRBJ2-1|few|16|NA|TRBV20-1
TGCAGTGCTAGAAAACCCGGACGAGGCTCCTACAATGAGCAGTTCTTC
CSARKPGRGSYNEQFF
>TRBJ2-3|NA|16|TRBD1|TRBV18
TGTGCCAGCTCACCACCGCAGGGGGCAAGAACAGATACGCAGTATTTT
CASSPPQGARTDTQYF
>TRBJ1-1|many|11|NA|TRBV12-3/TRBV12-4
TGTGCCAGCAAACAGGGTCCCGAAGCTTTCTTT
CASKQGPEAFF
>TRBJ2-2|many|12|NA|TRBV9
TGTGCCAGCAGAGGCGGACCCGGGGAGCTGTTTTTT
CASRGGPGELFF
>TRBJ2-2|many|16|NA|TRBV28
TGTGCCAGCAGCTTCACACGGGCGCGAGGCACCGGGGAGCTGTTTTTT
CASSFTRARGTGELFF
>TRBJ2-7|few|14|NA|TRBV7-2
TGTGCCAGCAGCTTAGAAGGCATCTCCTACGAGCAGTACTTC
CASSLEGISYEQYF
>TRBJ1-2|NA|13|TRBD1|TRBV29-1
TGCAGCGTAGCTGGACAGGGTAACTCTGGCTACACCTTC
CSVAGQGNSGYTF
>TRBJ2-5|many|15|TRBD2|TRBV20-1
TGCAGTGCAGTGACTAGCGGGGGGCAGGAAGAGACCCAGTACTTC
CSAVTSGGQEETQYF
>TRBJ1-4|many|16|NA|TRBV28
TGTGCCAGCAGTTTTACCCCAATCGCAACTAATGAAAAACTGTTTTTT
CASSFTPIATNEKLFF
>TRBJ2-1|NA|11|NA|TRBV9
TGTGCCAGCAGCGTCGGGGATGAGCAGTTCTTC
CASSVGDEQFF
>TRBJ2-7|few|14|NA|TRBV20-1
TGCAGTGCTAGAGGGGCAGGCCGCTCCTACGAGCAGTACTTC
CSARGAGRSYEQYF
>TRBJ2-1|NA|16|NA|TRBV4-1
TGCGCCAGCAGCCAAGAGGGGAAGAACCGCTACAATGAGCAGTTCTTC
CASSQEGKNRYNEQFF
>TRBJ2-5|many|13|NA|TRBV9
TGTGCCAGCAGCGCACAAAACCAAGAGACCCAGTACTTC
CASSAQNQETQYF
>TRBJ1-4|once|14|NA|TRBV6-1
TGTGCCAGCAGGCAGTTGGCTACTAATGAAAAACTGTTTTTT
CASRQLATNEKLFF
>TRBJ1-2|few|12|NA|TRBV12-3/TRBV12-4
TGTGCCAGCAGCCGGGACACCTATGGCTACACCTTC
CASSRDTYGYTF
>TRBJ2-3|NA|11|NA|TRBV25-1
TGTGCCAGCGGCAGTGGGAGTACGCAGTATTTT
CASGSGSTQYF
>TRBJ2-1|many|13|NA|TRBV12-3/TRBV12-4
TGTGCCAGCAGTTTAATGGAGTTCGGAGAGCAGTTCTTC
CASSLMEFGEQFF
>TRBJ2-5|many|12|NA|TRBV15
TGTGCCACCAGCAGAGATTGGGAGACCCAGTACTTC
CATSRDWETQYF
>TRBJ2-3|NA|16|TRBD2|TRBV3-1
TGTGCCAGCAGCCATAGCGGGGGCCTAAGCACAGATACGCAGTATTTT
CASSHSGGLSTDTQYF
>TRBJ2-5|few|13|NA|TRBV18
TGTGCCAGCTCACCACCGGGATCCGAGACCCAGTACTTC
CASSPPGSETQYF
>TRBJ2-1|NA|14|NA|TRBV24-1
TGTGCCACCAGTGCTATTAGGGGGGTGAATGAGCAGTTCTTC
CATSAIRGVNEQFF